A single sample is the source of the 24 T cell receptor beta chains below, sequenced in a study of shared clonotypes between healthy human individuals (dated by TCRdb to about 2020). Libraries were made using the immunoSEQ multiplex PCR assay. This is the immuneACCESS table as TCRdb keeps it, with only in-frame sequences that have V and J called. A part of the clones is gone; compared with another copy, unresolved V genes explain less than half, and the rest is unexplained. Recorded for this sample are 1,500,000 or so clones; around 97% of them occurred a single time. The biggest ten clones account for approximately 1.2% of the sample. Sample: naive CD4+ T cells sorted from blood. The sample's cell subset or site, from its label and the paper: CD45RA+ positively selected. These TCRs come from a man in his thirties or forties in good health.

The rearrangement links TRBV25-1 to TRBJ1-4; unclear D gene. The CDR3 is 13 amino acids. Trimming stripped 6 bases from V and 0 bases from J, with 5 bases between. Germline V gene lookup returns CDR1 MGHDK and CDR2 SYGVNS. The CDR3 here is CASSRATNEKLFF. CDR3 in DNA: TGTGCCAGCAGCCGCGCAACTAATGAAAAACTGTTTTTT.

This chain uses TRBV7-6 with TRBJ2-2, with D perhaps matching TRBD1 or TRBD2 (5 bases each). The CDR3 extends over 17 amino acids. Germline CDR1 and CDR2: SGHVS and FNYEAQ. Trimming pared 2 bases from V and 5 bases from J, leaving 18 bases between. This chain's CDR3 is CASSLTASGAGTGELFF. The DNA of the CDR3 is TGTGCCAGCAGCTTAACCGCAAGCGGTGCAGGGACCGGGGAGCTGTTTTTT.

The CDR3 sequence: CASSQSIPSTDTQYF. The DNA of the CDR3 is TGTGCCAGCAGCCAGTCCATACCTAGCACAGATACGCAGTATTTT. V and J are TRBV5-4 and TRBJ2-3, with unresolved D. From germline, CDR1 is SGHNT and CDR2 YYREEE (reference sequence). The V gene lost 4 bases and the J gene lost 0 bases, with 12 bases spanning the gap. The CDR3 spans 15 residues.

CDR3 nucleotides: TGCGCCAGCAGCTTGGCGACTAGCGGAAACAATGAGCAGTTCTTC. Translated: CASSLATSGNNEQFF. V usage is TRBV5-1 and J usage is TRBJ2-1; 9 bases are shared with TRBD2. This CDR3 comprises 15 residues. Germline V gives CDR1 SGHRS, CDR2 YFSETQ. The V and J ends lost 0 bases and 5 bases, in that order; junction bases with no gene match: 3.

The chain employs TRBV20-1 and TRBJ2-7; D gene ambiguous. The CDR3 is 11 residues long. CDR1 and CDR2 from the germline V gene are DFQATT and SNEGSKA (reference sequence). V was clipped by 2 bases and J by 4 bases, with 6 bases between them. The CDR3 sequence is CSARPRYEQYF. DNA for the CDR3: TGCAGTGCTAGACCTCGGTACGAGCAGTACTTC.

This clone has a single count. J is TRBJ2-7 and V is TRBV18; a possible D gene is TRBD1 (5 bases). The CDR3 length is 15 residues. Germline loops: CDR1 KGHSH, CDR2 LQKENI. Trimming removed 3 bases at V and 6 bases at J, with 18 bases between. CDR3 in amino acids: CASSPVSRVRGEQYF. The CDR3 nucleotides read TGTGCCAGCTCACCGGTTTCCAGGGTTAGGGGCGAGCAGTACTTC.

V gene TRBV5-1 combines with J gene TRBJ2-2; D may be TRBD1 (6 bases). The V and J ends lost 4 bases and 1 base respectively, with 8 bases between them. The CDR3 has 14 amino acids. CDR1 is SGHRS and CDR2 is YFSETQ in the germline V gene. The CDR3 nucleotides read TGCGCCAGCAGCATGGGACAGAACACCGGGGAGCTGTTTTTT. Residues: CASSMGQNTGELFF.

The chain combines TRBV6-5 with TRBJ1-2; possible D gene TRBD1, 6 bases. V was trimmed by 6 bases and J by 5 bases, leaving 19 bases between them. The CDR3 extends over 15 amino acids. Germline V gives CDR1 MNHEY, CDR2 SVGAGI. The CDR3 sequence: CASRSETGASYGYTF. DNA of the CDR3: TGTGCCAGCAGGTCTGAGACAGGAGCGTCTTATGGCTACACCTTC.

The J gene is TRBJ1-1, the V gene TRBV4-3, with D possibly matching TRBD1 (6 bases). The germline gives CDR1 LGHNA, CDR2 YSLEER. Trimming took 0 bases from V and 7 from J, leaving 12 bases between them. This CDR3 spans 14 amino acids. CDR3 nucleotide sequence: TGCGCCAGCAGCCAAGAGGGGAGGGGGAGTGAAGCTTTCTTT. Translating it yields CASSQEGRGSEAFF.

This chain uses TRBV6-4 with TRBJ2-1, with 14 bases aligning to TRBD2. The germline gives CDR1 MRHNA, CDR2 SNTAGT. The length of the CDR3 is 18 residues. Trimming at V came to 0 bases and at J to 9 bases, leaving 10 bases not matched to a gene. The CDR3 protein is CASSDSTGTSGSPTEQFF. CDR3 DNA: TGTGCCAGCAGTGACTCGACGGGGACTAGCGGGAGTCCCACTGAGCAGTTCTTC.

V usage is TRBV7-2 and J usage is TRBJ2-7, with TRBD2 identical over 9 bases. V was clipped by 5 bases and J by 6 bases; unmatched bases: 17. CDR3 size: 17 residues. The germline CDR1 and CDR2 sequences are SGHTA and FQGNSA. The CDR3 nucleotides read TGTGCCAGCAGCCGGCAGACTAGCGGTCTGACCCGCGTCGAGCAGTACTTC. Its protein is CASSRQTSGLTRVEQYF.

The chain carries TRBV7-2 and TRBJ2-5, with unresolved D. The V end lost 1 base, the J end lost 8 bases, and 23 bases lay between the germline ends. CDR3 size: 17 residues. Per the germline V gene, CDR1 is SGHTA and CDR2 is FQGNSA. The CDR3 is CASSLDVGLQSRLTQYF. In nucleotides, the CDR3 is TGTGCCAGCAGCTTAGATGTGGGTCTTCAAAGCCGGTTAACCCAGTACTTC.

On this clone: The junction differs from germline at one of its ends, possibly a read error. The chain joins TRBV2 to TRBJ2-7; D is uncertain. The CDR3 extends over 12 amino acids. CDR1 is SNHLY and CDR2 is FYNNEI in the germline V gene. CDR3 amino acids: CAGSLHSYEQYF. CDR3 nucleotides: TGTGCCGGCAGTCTACACTCCTACGAGCAGTACTTC.

The rearrangement joins TRBV5-4 to TRBJ2-2; D remains ambiguous. The V end lost 1 base, the J end lost 4 bases, and 2 bases lay between the germline ends. CDR3 length: 12 residues. The germline gives CDR1 SGHNT, CDR2 YYREEE (reference sequence). The CDR3 bases are TGTGCCAGCAGCTTGACCACCGGGGAGCTGTTTTTT. Protein product: CASSLTTGELFF.

The genes are TRBV2 and TRBJ1-2; D unresolved. This CDR3 region has 15 residues. The V gene lost 1 base and the J gene lost 8 bases, with 17 bases spanning the gap. Germline CDR1 SNHLY, CDR2 FYNNEI. DNA of the CDR3: TGTGCCAGCAGTGAAGGGCTTCTCAGGATGCACGGCTACACCTTC. It is translated as CASSEGLLRMHGYTF.

This clone was observed a single time. The genes are TRBV7-8 and TRBJ2-1, with D perhaps matching TRBD2 (7 bases). The CDR3 extends over 16 amino acids. V shed 7 bases and J shed 3 bases, with 19 bases lying between them. Germline V gives CDR1 SGHVS, CDR2 FQNEAQ. The CDR3 bases are TGTGCCAGCACCCAAGGGGGGGGATTCGGCTACAATGAGCAGTTCTTC. Translated: CASTQGGGFGYNEQFF. The variable domain in full, with the rest retrieved from reference TRBV7-8 and TRBJ2-1, is GAGVSQSPRYKVAKRGQDVALRCDPISGHVSLFWYQQALGQGPEFLTYFQNEAQLDKSGLPSDRFFAERPEGSVSTLKIQRTQQEDSAVYLCASTQGGGFGYNEQFFGPGTRLTVL.

The V call is TRBV7-9, the J call TRBJ1-4; D unclear. The germline gives CDR1 SEHNR, CDR2 FQNEAQ (reference sequence). The germline V and J ends were trimmed by 1 base and 4 bases, with 10 bases remaining between them. The CDR3 is 15 residues long. CDR3 residues: CASSLEAVLNEKLFF. CDR3 sequence (DNA): TGTGCCAGCAGCTTAGAGGCAGTACTTAATGAAAAACTGTTTTTT.

The chain recombines TRBV4-2 with TRBJ2-5, with 11 bases aligning to TRBD2. V shed 1 base, J shed 1 base, and the junction held 17 bases outside the gene matches. From germline, CDR1 is LGHNA and CDR2 YNFKEQ. The CDR3 extends over 21 amino acids. CDR3: CASSQALLAGVSVGGQETQYF. CDR3 in DNA: TGTGCCAGCAGCCAAGCCCTACTAGCGGGAGTTTCAGTAGGGGGCCAAGAGACCCAGTACTTC.

V usage is TRBV6-1 and J usage is TRBJ2-7; D possibly corresponds to TRBD1 (7 bases). Germline CDR1 is MNHNS and CDR2 is SASEGT. Trimming removed 4 bases from V and 1 base from J, with 14 bases in between. The CDR3 spans 15 residues. The CDR3 DNA is TGTGCCAGCAGTGCGGGGGACAGCCCTTCCTACGAGCAGTACTTC. Protein sequence: CASSAGDSPSYEQYF.

V gene TRBV7-2 combines with J gene TRBJ2-1; 10 bases match TRBD2. With 5 bases clipped from V and 3 bases from J, the junction kept 10 bases outside the gene matches. CDR3 length equals 17 residues. CDR1 SGHTA and CDR2 FQGNSA come from the germline V gene. In DNA form, the CDR3 reads TGTGCCAGCAGCCGACGGACTAGCGGAACATTCTACAATGAGCAGTTCTTC. Its protein is CASSRRTSGTFYNEQFF. Variable domain in full (rest from reference TRBV7-2 and TRBJ2-1): GAGVSQSPSNKVTEKGKDVELRCDPISGHTALYWYRQSLGQGLEFLIYFQGNSAPDKSGLPSDRFSAERTGGSVSTLTIQRTQQEDSAVYLCASSRRTSGTFYNEQFFGPGTRLTVL.

This clone was counted a single time. One end of the junction does not line up with germline, which may come from a read error. This rearrangement joins TRBV5-4 to TRBJ2-2; maybe TRBD2 (6 bases). The V gene's germline CDR1 is SGHNT and CDR2 YYREEE (reference sequence). This CDR3 comprises 15 residues. Written as DNA, the CDR3 is TGTGCCAGCAGCTTGGGGCGCGGGAACGCCGGGGAGCTGTTTTTT. This gives the protein CASSLGRGNAGELFF.

This chain joins TRBV9 and TRBJ2-7, with 9 bases aligning to TRBD1. Trimming removed 2 bases from V and 3 bases from J; junction bases left unmatched: 9. CDR1 is SGDLS and CDR2 is YYNGEE in the germline V gene. The CDR3 runs 16 residues. This chain's CDR3 is CASSVSFRTGDYEQYF. CDR3 sequence (DNA): TGTGCCAGCAGCGTGAGCTTCCGGACAGGGGACTACGAGCAGTACTTC.

The chain links TRBV2 to TRBJ2-1, with D unresolved. The V gene lost 3 bases and the J gene lost 4 bases, with 7 bases spanning the gap. This CDR3 contains 13 residues. Per germline, CDR1 SNHLY and CDR2 FYNNEI. CDR3 amino acids: CASSEELYNEQFF. CDR3 sequence (DNA): TGTGCCAGCAGTGAGGAACTTTACAATGAGCAGTTCTTC. Variable domain in full (rest from reference TRBV2 and TRBJ2-1): EPEVTQTPSHQVTQMGQEVILRCVPISNHLYFYWYRQILGQKVEFLVSFYNNEISEKSEIFDDQFSVERPDGSNFTLKIRSTKLEDSAMYFCASSEELYNEQFFGPGTRLTVL.

The chain joins TRBV7-8 to TRBJ1-4; TRBD1 aligns across 7 bases. CDR1 is SGHVS and CDR2 is FQNEAQ in the germline V gene. Germline trimming cut 5 bases from V and 8 bases from J; bases unmatched to any gene: 14. This CDR3 comprises 16 residues. This CDR3 is CASSLPAGQGEEKLFF. The CDR3 DNA reads TGTGCCAGCAGCCTCCCGGCGGGGCAGGGGGAAGAAAAACTGTTTTTT.